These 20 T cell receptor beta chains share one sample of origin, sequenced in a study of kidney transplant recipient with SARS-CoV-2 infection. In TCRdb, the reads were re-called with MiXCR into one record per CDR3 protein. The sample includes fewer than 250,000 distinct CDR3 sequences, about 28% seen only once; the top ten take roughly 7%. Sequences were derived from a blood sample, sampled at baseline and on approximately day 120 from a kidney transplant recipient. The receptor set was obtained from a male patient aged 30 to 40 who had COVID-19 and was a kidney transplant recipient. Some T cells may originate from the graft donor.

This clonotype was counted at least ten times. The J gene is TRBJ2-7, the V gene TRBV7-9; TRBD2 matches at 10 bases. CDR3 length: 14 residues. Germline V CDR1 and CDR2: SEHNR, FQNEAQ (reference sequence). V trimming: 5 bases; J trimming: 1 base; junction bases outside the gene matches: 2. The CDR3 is CASSPSGSSYEQYF. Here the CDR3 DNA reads TGTGCCAGCAGCCCTAGCGGGAGTTCCTACGAGCAGTACTTC. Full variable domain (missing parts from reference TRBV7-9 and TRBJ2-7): DTGVSQNPRHKITKRGQNVTFRCDPISEHNRLYWYRQTLGQGPEFLTYFQNEAQLEKSRLLSDRFSAERPKGSFSTLEIQRTEQGDSAMYLCASSPSGSSYEQYFGPGTRLTVT.

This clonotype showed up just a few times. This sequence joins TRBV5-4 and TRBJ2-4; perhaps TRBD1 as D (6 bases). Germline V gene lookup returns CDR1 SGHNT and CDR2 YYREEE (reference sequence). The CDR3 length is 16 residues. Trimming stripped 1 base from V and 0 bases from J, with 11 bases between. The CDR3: CASSLSGQLAKNIQYF. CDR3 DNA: TGTGCCAGCAGCTTGTCAGGACAGCTAGCCAAAAACATTCAGTACTTC.

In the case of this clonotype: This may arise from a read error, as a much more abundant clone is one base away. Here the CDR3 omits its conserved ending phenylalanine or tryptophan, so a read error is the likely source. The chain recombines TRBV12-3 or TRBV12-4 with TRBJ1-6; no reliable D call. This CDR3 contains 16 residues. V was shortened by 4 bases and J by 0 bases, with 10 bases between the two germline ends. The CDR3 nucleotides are TGTGCCAGCAGTTGGGCCTCCAGCTCCTATAATTCACCCCTCCACTCT. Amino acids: CASSWASSSYNSPLHS.

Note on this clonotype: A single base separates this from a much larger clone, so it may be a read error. For the CDR3, the DNA is TGCGCCAGCAGCCAAATCTTGTCCGGACAGGGCATGGAGACCCAGTACTTC. This gives the protein CASSQILSGQGMETQYF. V and J are TRBV4-3 and TRBJ2-5; 8 bases are shared with TRBD1. V lost 2 bases to trimming and J lost 5 bases; unmatched junction nucleotides: 13. The CDR3 length is 17 residues. The germline V gene encodes CDR1 LGHNA and CDR2 YSLEER.

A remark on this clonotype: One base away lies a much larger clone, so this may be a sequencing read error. DNA for the CDR3: TGTGCCTGCCGAGATACTAGCGGGAGGGCTAGCGAGCAGTACTTC. Translating it yields CACRDTSGRASEQYF. The genes are TRBV19 and TRBJ2-7; the match to TRBD2 covers 13 bases. The CDR3 totals 15 residues. Trimming cost V 11 bases and J 6 bases; bases outside gene matches: 13. Per germline, CDR1 LNHDA and CDR2 SQIVND (reference sequence).

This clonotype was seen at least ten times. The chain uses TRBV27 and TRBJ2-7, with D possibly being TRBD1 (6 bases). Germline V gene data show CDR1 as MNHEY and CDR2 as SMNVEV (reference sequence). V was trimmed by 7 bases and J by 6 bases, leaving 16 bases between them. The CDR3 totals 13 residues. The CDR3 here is CASKDRKRGEQYF. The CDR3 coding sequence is TGTGCCAGCAAAGACAGGAAGAGGGGCGAGCAGTACTTC.

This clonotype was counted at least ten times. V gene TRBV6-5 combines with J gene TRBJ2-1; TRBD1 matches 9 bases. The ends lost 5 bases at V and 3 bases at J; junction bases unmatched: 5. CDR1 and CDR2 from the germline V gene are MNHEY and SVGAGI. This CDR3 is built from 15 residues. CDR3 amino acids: CASSQQGADYNEQFF. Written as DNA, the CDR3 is TGTGCCAGCAGTCAACAGGGGGCGGACTACAATGAGCAGTTCTTC.

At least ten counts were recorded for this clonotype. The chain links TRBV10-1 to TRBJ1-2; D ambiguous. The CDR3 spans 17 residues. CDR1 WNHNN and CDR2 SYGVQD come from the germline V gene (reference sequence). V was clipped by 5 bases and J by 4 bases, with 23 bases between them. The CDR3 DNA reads TGCGCCAGCAGTCTCCTGCAAAGATCGCGAAAGACCTATGGCTACACCTTC. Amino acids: CASSLLQRSRKTYGYTF.

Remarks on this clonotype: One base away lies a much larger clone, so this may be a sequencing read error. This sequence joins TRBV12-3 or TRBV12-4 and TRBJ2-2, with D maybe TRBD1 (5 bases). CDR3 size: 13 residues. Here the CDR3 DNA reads TGTGCCACCCAAGAAGGGGTCACCAGGGAGCTGTTTTTT. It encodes CATQEGVTRELFF.

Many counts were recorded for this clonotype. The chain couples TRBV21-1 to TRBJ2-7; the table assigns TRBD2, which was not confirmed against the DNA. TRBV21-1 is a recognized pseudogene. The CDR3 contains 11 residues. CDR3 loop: CASSKKGQQYV. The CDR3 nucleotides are TGTGCCAGCAGCAAAAAAGGGCAGCAGTACGTC.

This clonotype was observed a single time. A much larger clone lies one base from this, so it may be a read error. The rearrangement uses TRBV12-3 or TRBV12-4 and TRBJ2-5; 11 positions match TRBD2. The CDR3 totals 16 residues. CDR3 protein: CASSPPRLAGQEAQYF. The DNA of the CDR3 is TGTGCCAGCAGCCCCCCGAGACTAGCGGGGCAAGAGGCCCAGTACTTC.

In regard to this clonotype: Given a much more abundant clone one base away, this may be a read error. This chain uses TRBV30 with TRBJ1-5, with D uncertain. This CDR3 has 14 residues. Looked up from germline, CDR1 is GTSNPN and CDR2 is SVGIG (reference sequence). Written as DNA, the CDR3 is TGTGCCTGGAGTGTATTGGACCTTAATCAGCTCCAGCATTTT. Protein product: CAWSVLDLNQLQHF.

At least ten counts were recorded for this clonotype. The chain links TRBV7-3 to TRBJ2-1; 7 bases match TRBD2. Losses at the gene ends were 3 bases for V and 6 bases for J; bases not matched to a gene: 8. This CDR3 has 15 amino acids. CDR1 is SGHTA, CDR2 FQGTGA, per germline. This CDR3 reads CASSLGGGAFNEQFF. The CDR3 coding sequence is TGTGCCAGCAGCTTGGGCGGGGGTGCGTTCAATGAGCAGTTCTTC.

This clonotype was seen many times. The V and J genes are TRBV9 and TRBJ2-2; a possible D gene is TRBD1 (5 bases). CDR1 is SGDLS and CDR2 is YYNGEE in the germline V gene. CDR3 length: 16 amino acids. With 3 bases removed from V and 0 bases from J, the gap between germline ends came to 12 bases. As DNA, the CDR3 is TGTGCCAGCAGCGCAAAAGGGGTCGCGAACACCGGGGAGCTGTTTTTT. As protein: CASSAKGVANTGELFF.

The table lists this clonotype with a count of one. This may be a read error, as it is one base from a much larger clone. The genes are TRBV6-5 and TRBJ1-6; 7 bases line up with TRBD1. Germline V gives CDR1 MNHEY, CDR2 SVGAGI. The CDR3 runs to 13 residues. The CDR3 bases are TGTGCCAGCTGGGGACAGTATAATTCACCCCCCCACTTT. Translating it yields CASWGQYNSPPHF.

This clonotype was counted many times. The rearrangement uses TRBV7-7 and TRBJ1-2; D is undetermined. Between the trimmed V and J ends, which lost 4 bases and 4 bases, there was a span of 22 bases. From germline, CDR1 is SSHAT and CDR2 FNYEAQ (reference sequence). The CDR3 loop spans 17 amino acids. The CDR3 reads CASSCGYKCRKTYGYTF. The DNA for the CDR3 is TGTGCCAGCAGCTGTGGTTATAAGTGCCGAAAGACCTATGGCTACACCTTC.

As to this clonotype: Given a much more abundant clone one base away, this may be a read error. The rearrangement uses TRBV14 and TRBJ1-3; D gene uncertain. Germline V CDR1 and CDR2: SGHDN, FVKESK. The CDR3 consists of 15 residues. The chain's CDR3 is CAGSRPGNSGNTIYF. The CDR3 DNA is TGTGCCGGCAGCCGCCCGGGAAACTCTGGAAACACCATATATTTT.

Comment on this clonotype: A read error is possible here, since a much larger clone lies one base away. CDR3 sequence: CASSRPPGWNEKLFF. CDR3 coding DNA: TGTGCCAGCTCACGACCCCCCGGATGGAATGAAAAACTGTTTTTT. The gene calls are TRBV18 and TRBJ1-4; D unclear. Germline CDR1 is KGHSH and CDR2 is LQKENI. V was shortened by 4 bases and J by 5 bases, with 14 bases between the two germline ends. The CDR3 runs to 15 residues.

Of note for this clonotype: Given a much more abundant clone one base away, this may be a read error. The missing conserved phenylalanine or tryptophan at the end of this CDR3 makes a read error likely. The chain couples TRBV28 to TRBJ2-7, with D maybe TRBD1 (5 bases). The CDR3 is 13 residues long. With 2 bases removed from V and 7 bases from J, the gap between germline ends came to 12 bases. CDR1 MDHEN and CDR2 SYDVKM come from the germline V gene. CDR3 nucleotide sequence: TGTGCCAGCAGTTTAGACGGAGCAGGGGAGCAGTACCTC. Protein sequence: CASSLDGAGEQYL.

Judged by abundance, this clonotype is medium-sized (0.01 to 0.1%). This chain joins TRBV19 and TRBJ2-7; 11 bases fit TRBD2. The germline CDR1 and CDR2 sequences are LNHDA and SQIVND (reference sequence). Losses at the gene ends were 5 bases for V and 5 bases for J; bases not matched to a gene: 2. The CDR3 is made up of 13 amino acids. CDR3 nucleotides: TGTGCCAGTAGTCTACTAGCGGGGGACGAGCAGTACTTC. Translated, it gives CASSLLAGDEQYF.